The source of this T cell receptor beta chain is a study of blood T cells in healthy people across ages. In the study overall: About one barcoded beta molecule per two T cells was captured by template switching.

For the second PCR, which ran for about 6 to 11 cycles, a sample-barcoded 5' primer and a J-beta primer mix were used. Each cDNA molecule received a tag from a template-switch adaptor that had 12 random nucleotides. TCRdb itself ran the 5' RACE reads through MiXCR, one entry per CDR3 protein. The sample includes approximately 1,000,000 distinct CDR3 sequences, approximately 38% of them seen just once. The receptor was isolated from a man younger than 35 in good health. Sequenced input: blood.

Here the CDR3 reads CASSPGDRNTGELFF. Here the CDR3 DNA reads TGTGCCAGCAGCCCCGGGGACAGGAACACCGGGGAGCTGTTTTTT. V usage is TRBV5-6 and J usage is TRBJ2-2, with TRBD1 identical over 7 bases. Losses at the gene ends were 4 bases for V and 1 base for J; bases not matched to a gene: 4. This CDR3 has 15 residues. Germline CDR1 and CDR2: SGHDT and YYEEEE.